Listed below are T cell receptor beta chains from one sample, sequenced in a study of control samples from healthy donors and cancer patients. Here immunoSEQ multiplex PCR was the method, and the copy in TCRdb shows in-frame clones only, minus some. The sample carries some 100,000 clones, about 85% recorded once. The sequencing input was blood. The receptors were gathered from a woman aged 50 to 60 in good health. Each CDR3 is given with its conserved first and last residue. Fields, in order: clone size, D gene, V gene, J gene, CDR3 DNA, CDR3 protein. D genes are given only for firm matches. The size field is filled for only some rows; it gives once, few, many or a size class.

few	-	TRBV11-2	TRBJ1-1	TGTGCCAGCCTTGAGGGTTTGAACACTGAAGCTTTCTTT	CASLEGLNTEAFF
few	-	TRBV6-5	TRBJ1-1	TGTGCCAGCAGGGTGCGGGGCCATGGCACTGAAGCTTTCTTT	CASRVRGHGTEAFF
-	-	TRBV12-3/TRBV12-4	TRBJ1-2	TGTGCCACGGAGAACTATGGCTACACCTTC	CATENYGYTF
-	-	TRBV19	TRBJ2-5	TGTGCCAGTAGGGAAGGAGGGGGAGAGACCCAGTACTTC	CASREGGGETQYF
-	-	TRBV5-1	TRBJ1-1	TGCGCCAGCAGCCTACAGACCTTGGGGACGACTGAAGCTTTCTTT	CASSLQTLGTTEAFF
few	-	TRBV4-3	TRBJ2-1	TGCGCCAGCAGCGGCGGGGCTTTCAATGAGCAGTTCTTC	CASSGGAFNEQFF
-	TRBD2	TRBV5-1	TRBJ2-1	TGCGCCAGCAGCTTGGGACTAGCGGGAGGGAGCGATGAGCAGTTCTTC	CASSLGLAGGSDEQFF
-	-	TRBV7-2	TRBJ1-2	TGTGCCAGCAGGCCCCACCCCAGTCAGCCCTATGGCTACACCTTC	CASRPHPSQPYGYTF
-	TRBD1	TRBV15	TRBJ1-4	TGTGCCACCAGCAGGGACAGGGTTGCAACTAATGAAAAACTGTTTTTT	CATSRDRVATNEKLFF
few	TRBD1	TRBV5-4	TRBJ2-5	TGTGCCAGCAGCTTGGTCGGCAGGGGGGAGACCCAGTACTTC	CASSLVGRGETQYF
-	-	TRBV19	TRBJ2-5	TGTGCCAGTAGTATAGGAATTAGCCAAGAGACCCAGTACTTC	CASSIGISQETQYF
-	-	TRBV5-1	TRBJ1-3	TGCGCCAGGGGTGGACCTTTTCACGGCGGAAACACCATATATTTT	CARGGPFHGGNTIYF
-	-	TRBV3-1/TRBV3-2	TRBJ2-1	TGTGCCAGCAGCCAAGTTAAAGCGGGTGAGCAGTTCTTC	CASSQVKAGEQFF